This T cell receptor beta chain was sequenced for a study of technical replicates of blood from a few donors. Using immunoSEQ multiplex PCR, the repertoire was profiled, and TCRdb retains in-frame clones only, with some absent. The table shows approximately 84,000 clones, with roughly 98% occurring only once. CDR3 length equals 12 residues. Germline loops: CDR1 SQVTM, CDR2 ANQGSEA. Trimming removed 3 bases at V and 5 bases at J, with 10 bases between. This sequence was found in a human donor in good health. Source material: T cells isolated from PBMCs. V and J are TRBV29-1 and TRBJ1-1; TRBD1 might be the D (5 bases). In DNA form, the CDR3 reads TGCAGCGTTGACAGGGTTGGTACTGAAGCTTTCTTT. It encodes CSVDRVGTEAFF.